The entry below gives a single TCR beta chain sequence along with its context. The CDR3 is 15 residues long. The germline V gene has CDR1 SNHLY and CDR2 FYNNEI. J gave up 9 bases and V 5 bases, and 8 bases lay outside the gene matches. This sample is part of a study of blood T cell repertoires in COVID-19. The assay was immunoSEQ multiplex PCR, and TCRdb's table has in-frame clones only and misses some. The data hold about 290,000 clones, with under 90% observed a single time. The sequencing sample was made of peripheral blood. This chain joins TRBV2 and TRBJ2-1; 12 nucleotides agree with TRBD1. This receptor was obtained from a woman in her twenties or thirties with COVID-19, enrolled during active disease. This chain's CDR3 is CASSPRGTGGIEQFF. The CDR3, as DNA: TGTGCCAGCAGTCCACGGGGGACAGGGGGCATTGAGCAGTTCTTC.